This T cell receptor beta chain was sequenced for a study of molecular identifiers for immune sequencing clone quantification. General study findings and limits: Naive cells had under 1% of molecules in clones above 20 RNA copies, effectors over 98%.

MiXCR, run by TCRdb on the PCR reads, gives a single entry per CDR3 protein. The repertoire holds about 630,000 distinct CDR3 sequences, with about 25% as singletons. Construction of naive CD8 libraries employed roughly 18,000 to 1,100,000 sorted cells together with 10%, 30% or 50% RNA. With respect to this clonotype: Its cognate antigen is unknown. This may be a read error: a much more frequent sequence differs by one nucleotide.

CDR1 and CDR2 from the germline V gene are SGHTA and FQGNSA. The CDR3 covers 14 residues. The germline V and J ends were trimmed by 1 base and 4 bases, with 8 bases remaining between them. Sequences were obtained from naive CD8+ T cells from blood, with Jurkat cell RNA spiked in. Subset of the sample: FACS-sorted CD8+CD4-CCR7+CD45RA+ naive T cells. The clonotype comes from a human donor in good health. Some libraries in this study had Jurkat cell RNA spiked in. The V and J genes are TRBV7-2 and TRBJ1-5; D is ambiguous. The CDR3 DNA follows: TGTACCAGCAGCTTAGATTTCTCAAATCAGCCCCAGCATTTT. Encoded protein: CTSSLDFSNQPQHF. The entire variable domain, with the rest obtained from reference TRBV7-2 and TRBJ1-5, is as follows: GAGVSQSPSNKVTEKGKDVELRCDPISGHTALYWYRQSLGQGLEFLIYFQGNSAPDKSGLPSDRFSAERTGGSVSTLTIQRTQQEDSAVYLCTSSLDFSNQPQHFGDGTRLSIL.